Described below is a single T cell receptor beta chain sequence and its context. This sample is part of a study of OX40 agonist ivuxolimab in advanced cancers. Germline V CDR1 and CDR2: SQVTM, ANQGSEA. The CDR3 covers 15 residues. V lost 1 base to trimming and J lost 4 bases, with 16 bases between them. The method was immunoSEQ multiplex PCR; TCRdb's version includes in-frame clones alone and lacks a portion of them. Among some 54,000 clones listed, approximately 87% were seen once. This chain joins TRBV29-1 and TRBJ1-2; a weak D match, TRBD1 (5 bases). The specimen was CD4+ or CD8+ T cells sorted from blood, collected in a trial of the OX40 agonist ivuxolimab. The receptor comes from an adult with an advanced solid tumor such as melanoma, head and neck, liver or kidney cancer. CDR3 bases: TGCAGCGTTGAAGGGGGGGGACCCTTATTCTATGGCTACACCTTC. Its translation is CSVEGGGPLFYGYTF. Supplemented by reference TRBV29-1 and TRBJ1-2, the full variable domain reads SAVISQKPSRDICQRGTSLTIQCQVDSQVTMMFWYRQQPGQSLTLIATANQGSEATYESGFVIDKFPISRPNLTFSTLTVSNMSPEDSSIYLCSVEGGGPLFYGYTFGSGTRLTVV.